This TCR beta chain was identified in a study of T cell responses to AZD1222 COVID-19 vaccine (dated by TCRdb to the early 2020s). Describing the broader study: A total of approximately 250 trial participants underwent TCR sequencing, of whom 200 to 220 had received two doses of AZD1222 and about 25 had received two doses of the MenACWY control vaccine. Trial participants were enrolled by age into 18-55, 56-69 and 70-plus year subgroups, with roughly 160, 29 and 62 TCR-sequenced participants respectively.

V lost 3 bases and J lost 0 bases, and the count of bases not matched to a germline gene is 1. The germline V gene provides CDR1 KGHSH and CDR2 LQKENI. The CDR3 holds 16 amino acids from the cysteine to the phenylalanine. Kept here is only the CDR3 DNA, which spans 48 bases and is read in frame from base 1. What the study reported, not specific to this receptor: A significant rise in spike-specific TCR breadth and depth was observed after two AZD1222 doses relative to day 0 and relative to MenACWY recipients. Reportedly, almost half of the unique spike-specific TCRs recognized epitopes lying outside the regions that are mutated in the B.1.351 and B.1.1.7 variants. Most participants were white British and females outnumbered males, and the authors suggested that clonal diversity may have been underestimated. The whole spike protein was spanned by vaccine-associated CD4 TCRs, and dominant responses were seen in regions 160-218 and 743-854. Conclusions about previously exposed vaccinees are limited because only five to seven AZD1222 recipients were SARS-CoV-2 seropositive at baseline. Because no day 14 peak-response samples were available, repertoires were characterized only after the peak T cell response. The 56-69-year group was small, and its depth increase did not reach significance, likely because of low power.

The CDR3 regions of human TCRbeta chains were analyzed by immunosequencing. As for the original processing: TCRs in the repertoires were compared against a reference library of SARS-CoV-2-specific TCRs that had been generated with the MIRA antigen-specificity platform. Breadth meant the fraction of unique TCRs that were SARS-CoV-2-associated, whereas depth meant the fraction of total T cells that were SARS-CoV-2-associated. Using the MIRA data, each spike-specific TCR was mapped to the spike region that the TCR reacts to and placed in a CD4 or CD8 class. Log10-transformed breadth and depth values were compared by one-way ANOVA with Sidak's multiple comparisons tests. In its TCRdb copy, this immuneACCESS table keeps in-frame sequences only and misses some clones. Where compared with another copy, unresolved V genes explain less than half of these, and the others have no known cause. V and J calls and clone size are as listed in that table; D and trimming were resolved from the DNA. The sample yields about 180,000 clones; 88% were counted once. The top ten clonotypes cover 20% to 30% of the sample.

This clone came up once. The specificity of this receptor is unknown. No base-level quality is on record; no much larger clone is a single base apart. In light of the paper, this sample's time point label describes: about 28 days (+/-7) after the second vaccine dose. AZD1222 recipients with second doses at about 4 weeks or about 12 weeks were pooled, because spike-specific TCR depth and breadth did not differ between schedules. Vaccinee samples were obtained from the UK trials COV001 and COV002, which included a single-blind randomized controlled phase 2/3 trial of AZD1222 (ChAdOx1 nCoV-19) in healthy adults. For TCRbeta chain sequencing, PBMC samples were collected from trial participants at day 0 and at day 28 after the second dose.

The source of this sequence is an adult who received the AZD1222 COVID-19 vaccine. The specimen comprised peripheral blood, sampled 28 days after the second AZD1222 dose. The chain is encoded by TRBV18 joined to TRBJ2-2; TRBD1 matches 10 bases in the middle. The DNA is TGTGCCAGCTCACCCGGACAGGGGGCGAACACCGGGGAGCTGTTTTTT. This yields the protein CASSPGQGANTGELFF.